Presented here are 16 T cell receptor beta chains from one specimen sequenced in a study of early T cells in non-severe SARS-CoV-2 infection. TCRdb redid the calling of the 5' RACE reads with MiXCR, one entry per CDR3 protein. The table lists some 80,000 distinct CDR3 sequences, over 4% of them singletons. Sample: whole blood, taken at baseline. These receptors were collected from an adult who was a healthcare worker with PCR-confirmed SARS-CoV-2 infection or an uninfected control (not recorded which).

This clonotype was detected many times. CDR3 DNA sequence: TGTGCCAGCGACGACAGGGGCGGCACTGAAGCTTTCTTT. The encoded protein is CASDDRGGTEAFF. The chain is built from TRBV6-6 and TRBJ1-1; TRBD1 matches at 8 bases. The CDR3 has 13 residues. CDR1 MNHNY and CDR2 SVGAGI come from the germline V gene (reference sequence). Germline trimming cut 8 bases from V and 4 bases from J; bases unmatched to any gene: 6.

This clonotype was detected ten times or more. The chain carries TRBV12-3 or TRBV12-4 and TRBJ2-3; 10 nucleotides line up with TRBD2. The junction had 6 bases not matched to a gene; V was cut back by 5 bases and J by 4 bases. The CDR3 has 15 amino acids. CDR3 DNA sequence: TGTGCCAGCAGTCCACTAGCGGGAAGGGCAGATACGCAGTATTTT. Protein sequence: CASSPLAGRADTQYF.

This clonotype was recorded many times. V and J are TRBV6-2 or TRBV6-3 and TRBJ1-1; D call uncertain. Germline V gene sequence: CDR1 MNHEY, CDR2 SVGEGT. CDR3 length: 14 residues. V lost 5 bases, J lost 1 base, and 11 bases lay in between. CDR3: CASSTQAQNTEAFF. For the CDR3, the DNA is TGTGCCAGCAGTACCCAGGCGCAGAACACTGAAGCTTTCTTT.

This chain uses TRBV11-3 with TRBJ2-2; D tentatively reads TRBD1 or TRBD2 (5 bases each). The CDR3 is made up of 17 amino acids. V dropped 0 bases and J dropped 1 base, with 12 bases sitting between them. CDR1 is SGHNT and CDR2 is YENEEA in the germline V gene. CDR3 amino acids: CASSLETGRKNTGELFF. CDR3 nucleotide sequence: TGTGCCAGCAGCTTAGAGACGGGACGCAAGAACACCGGGGAGCTGTTTTTT.

The sample holds one count of this clonotype. A much bigger clone sits one base away, suggesting this may be a read error. The J gene is TRBJ2-1, the V gene TRBV7-9, with 8 bases fitting TRBD1. Germline assignment: CDR1 SEHNR and CDR2 FQNEAQ (reference sequence). This CDR3 spans 15 amino acids. The CDR3 DNA follows: TGTGCCAGCAGCATAAGACAGGGGTCCTGCAATGAGCAGTTCTTC. It yields the protein CASSIRQGSCNEQFF.

The table lists this clonotype with many counts. The chain recombines TRBV29-1 with TRBJ2-6; D gene uncertain. There are 14 residues in the CDR3. V lost 2 bases and J lost 0, with 5 bases in between. Germline lookup yields CDR1 SQVTM and CDR2 ANQGSEA. CDR3 sequence (DNA): TGCAGCGTTGAACTAGACTCTGGGGCCAACGTCCTGACTTTC. Its protein is CSVELDSGANVLTF.

In its sample, this clonotype was seen a few times. J is TRBJ2-7 and V is TRBV5-1; D may be TRBD1 (6 bases). The CDR3 is 14 amino acids. Trimming took off 2 bases at V and 6 bases at J, with 15 bases between the two ends. In germline, CDR1 is SGHRS, CDR2 YFSETQ. In DNA form, the CDR3 reads TGCGCCAGCAGCTTATTGCGAGGGGGAATCGAGCAGTACTTC. Translated, it gives CASSLLRGGIEQYF.

In this sample, this clonotype turned up many times. The genes are TRBV6-5 and TRBJ2-7, with TRBD2 matching 8 bases. Trimming took 6 bases from V and 4 from J; bases not matched to a gene: 11. CDR3 size: 15 residues. Germline values: CDR1 MNHEY, CDR2 SVGAGI. CDR3 protein: CASSPGLASQYEQYF. DNA of the CDR3: TGTGCCAGCAGCCCCGGACTAGCAAGTCAATACGAGCAGTACTTC.

This clonotype was seen repeatedly, ten times or more. The chain links TRBV7-9 to TRBJ1-5, with TRBD1 matching 7 bases. Germline assignment: CDR1 SEHNR and CDR2 FQNEAQ (reference sequence). V shed 5 bases, J shed 3 bases, and the junction held 4 bases outside the gene matches. The CDR3 contains 14 residues. The CDR3 sequence: CASSPGGFNQPQHF. CDR3 DNA sequence: TGTGCCAGCAGCCCAGGGGGTTTCAATCAGCCCCAGCATTTT.

This chain connects TRBV12-3 or TRBV12-4 to TRBJ2-3; 13 positions match TRBD2. The CDR3 contains 17 residues. V was pared by 1 base and J by 3 bases, with 4 bases of the junction left unmatched. This CDR3 is CASSLGGLAGDTDTQYF. CDR3 in DNA: TGTGCCAGCAGTTTAGGTGGACTAGCGGGAGATACAGATACGCAGTATTTT.

This clonotype occurred many times. This rearrangement joins TRBV28 to TRBJ2-7; the match to TRBD2 covers 10 bases. This CDR3 is 16 amino acids long. Germline CDR1 and CDR2: MDHEN and SYDVKM. V was pared by 4 bases and J by 1 base, with 7 bases of the junction left unmatched. In nucleotides, the CDR3 is TGTGCCAGCAGTTCAAGACTAGCGGGCCCTTCCTACGAGCAGTACTTC. This encodes CASSSRLAGPSYEQYF.

This clonotype appeared a few times. The chain joins TRBV5-1 to TRBJ2-3, with 10 bases that match TRBD1. V trimming: 2 bases; J trimming: 3 bases; junction bases outside the gene matches: 6. The CDR3 covers 16 residues. Germline-derived CDR1 and CDR2 are SGHRS and YFSETQ. Here the CDR3 DNA reads TGCGCCAGCAGCTTAAGGACAGGGGGGGAGACAGATACGCAGTATTTT. Translated, it gives CASSLRTGGETDTQYF.

The chain recombines TRBV7-9 with TRBJ1-1; maybe TRBD1 (5 bases). CDR3 size: 14 residues. The germline V gene has CDR1 SEHNR and CDR2 FQNEAQ (reference sequence). Trimming took 2 bases from V and 3 from J, leaving 10 bases between them. The CDR3 loop reads CASSLQEGYTEAFF. The CDR3, as DNA: TGTGCCAGCAGCTTACAGGAGGGGTACACTGAAGCTTTCTTT.

This clonotype was found a few times. The chain links TRBV20-1 to TRBJ2-7; 12 nucleotides match TRBD2. Trimming took 6 bases from V and 4 from J; bases not matched to a gene: 10. There are 15 residues in the CDR3. CDR1 is DFQATT, CDR2 SNEGSKA, per germline (reference sequence). CDR3 loop: CSAVGGLAGRYEQYF. CDR3 DNA: TGCAGTGCGGTAGGCGGACTAGCGGGAAGATACGAGCAGTACTTC.

This clonotype was detected ten times or more. V gene TRBV5-1 combines with J gene TRBJ2-7; the match to TRBD2 covers 12 bases. Germline assignment: CDR1 SGHRS and CDR2 YFSETQ. CDR3 length equals 16 residues. Trimming removed 3 bases from V and 1 base from J; junction bases left unmatched: 5. CDR3 in amino acids: CASSSGLAGASYEQYF. The CDR3 nucleotides are TGCGCCAGCAGCTCGGGACTAGCGGGCGCTTCCTACGAGCAGTACTTC.

This clonotype was found many times. The chain is built from TRBV20-1 and TRBJ2-7; TRBD1 agrees at 9 bases. Germline V gives CDR1 DFQATT, CDR2 SNEGSKA (reference sequence). J lost 0 bases, V lost 6 bases, and 6 bases had no gene match. The CDR3 spans 14 residues. CDR3 loop: CSAENRGPSYEQYF. As DNA, the CDR3 is TGCAGTGCAGAGAACAGGGGGCCCTCCTACGAGCAGTACTTC.